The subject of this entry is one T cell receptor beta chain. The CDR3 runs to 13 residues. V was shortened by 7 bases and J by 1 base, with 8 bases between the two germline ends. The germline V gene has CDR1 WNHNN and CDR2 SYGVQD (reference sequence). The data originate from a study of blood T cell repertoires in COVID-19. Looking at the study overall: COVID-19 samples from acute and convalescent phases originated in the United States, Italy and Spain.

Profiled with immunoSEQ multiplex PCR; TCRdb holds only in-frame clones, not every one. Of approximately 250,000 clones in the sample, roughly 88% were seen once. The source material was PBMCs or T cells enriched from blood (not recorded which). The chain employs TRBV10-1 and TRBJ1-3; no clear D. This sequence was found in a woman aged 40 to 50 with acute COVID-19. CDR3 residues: CASTPGSGNTIYF. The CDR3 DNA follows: TGCGCCAGCACCCCCGGGTCTGGAAACACCATATATTTT.